The clone carrying this T cell receptor (beta chain) came up once. The CDR3 loop spans 15 amino acids. V shed 0 bases and J shed 2 bases, with 9 bases lying between them. Germline V lookup: CDR1 MNHEY, CDR2 SVGEGT. Adults between roughly 18 and 90 years of age took part from 20 to 25 US areas. Participants were placed into cohorts based on the clinical history they reported. This record belongs to a study of blood T cell repertoires in COVID-19. For the study at large: Some COVID-19 samples were acute and others convalescent; all came from the United States, Italy and Spain.

In the authors' methods: Using reference gene primer amplification, nucleated cell counts were estimated. Sequenced by immunoSEQ multiplex PCR; TCRdb stores in-frame clones only, minus some. V and J calls and clone size are those listed in that table; D and trimming were worked out from the DNA. The data contain about 400,000 clones, roughly 90% of them seen just once; the ten biggest clones take up 0.95% to 1%. Input material: PBMCs or T cells enriched from blood (not recorded which). The clonotype originates from a woman aged 25-40 years with acute COVID-19. The chain is built from TRBV6-2 or TRBV6-3 and TRBJ2-3; D might be TRBD1 (5 bases). In DNA form, the CDR3 reads TGTGCCAGCAGTTACTCGAAGGGGAACACAGATACGCAGTATTTT. Amino acids: CASSYSKGNTDTQYF.